This passage covers 27 T cell receptor beta chains from one sample sequenced in a study of OX40 agonist ivuxolimab in advanced cancers. The table came from immunoSEQ multiplex PCR; TCRdb's copy has only in-frame clones and leaves some out. The data contain roughly 34,000 clones, over 60% of them singletons. Sample: CD4+ or CD8+ T cells sorted from blood, taken in a trial of the OX40 agonist ivuxolimab. Every receptor here comes from an adult with an advanced solid tumor such as melanoma, head and neck, liver or kidney cancer.

The chain couples TRBV6-6 to TRBJ1-3, with D uncertain. The CDR3 consists of 10 residues. The V end was cut by 5 bases, the J end by 6 bases, with 2 bases between. Germline V gene sequence: CDR1 MNHNY, CDR2 SVGAGI (reference sequence). The CDR3 is CASSANTIYF. The DNA for the CDR3 is TGTGCCAGCAGTGCAAACACCATATATTTT.

This clone occurred a few times. The chain has TRBV5-1 and TRBJ1-2, with 7 bases aligning to TRBD1. Trimming took 4 bases from V and 8 from J; bases not matched to a gene: 11. The V gene's germline CDR1 is SGHRS and CDR2 YFSETQ. The CDR3 spans 14 residues. DNA for the CDR3: TGCGCCAGCAGCCAAAGACAGGGAGGGGGAGGCTACACCTTC. Its protein is CASSQRQGGGGYTF.

The chain has TRBV5-1 and TRBJ1-1, with unresolved D. The CDR3 has 15 residues. Trimming pared 4 bases from V and 0 bases from J, leaving 13 bases between. Germline assignment: CDR1 SGHRS and CDR2 YFSETQ. This CDR3 is CASSPRGTLNTEAFF. In DNA, the CDR3 is TGCGCCAGCAGCCCACGCGGCACTTTGAACACTGAAGCTTTCTTT.

This clone was seen only a few times. The CDR3 nucleotides are TGTGCCAGCAGTTTAACAGGGAAACAGCCCCAGCATTTT. Protein sequence: CASSLTGKQPQHF. The chain uses TRBV28 and TRBJ1-5; the D gene is possibly TRBD1 (6 bases). Germline values: CDR1 MDHEN, CDR2 SYDVKM. This CDR3 spans 13 amino acids. V dropped 2 bases and J dropped 7 bases, with 9 bases sitting between them.

This clone was picked up a small number of times. This chain connects TRBV9 to TRBJ2-2, with D unresolved. CDR1 and CDR2 (germline): SGDLS, YYNGEE. The V end lost 0 bases, the J end lost 5 bases, and 8 bases lay between the germline ends. The CDR3 extends over 14 amino acids. The CDR3 DNA reads TGTGCCAGCAGCGTAGACCCAACAACCGGGGAGCTGTTTTTT. Translated: CASSVDPTTGELFF. Looking up the rest from reference TRBV9 and TRBJ2-2 gives the full variable domain: DSGVTQTPKHLITATGQRVTLRCSPRSGDLSVYWYQQSLDQGLQFLIQYYNGEERAKGNILERFSAQQFPDLHSELNLSSLELGDSALYFCASSVDPTTGELFFGEGSRLTVL.

As regards this clone: The same CDR3 can be traced to other DNA sequences in this sample. The chain has TRBV5-6 and TRBJ2-3; no definite D call. The CDR3 is 13 amino acids. Per germline, CDR1 SGHDT and CDR2 YYEEEE. Trimming took 1 base from V and 0 from J, leaving 3 bases between them. The CDR3 DNA reads TGTGCCAGCAGCTTGACGAGCACAGATACGCAGTATTTT. Translated, it gives CASSLTSTDTQYF. Combining the CDR3 with reference TRBV5-6 and TRBJ2-3 gives the whole variable domain DAGVTQSPTHLIKTRGQQVTLRCSPKSGHDTVSWYQQALGQGPQFIFQYYEEEERQRGNFPDRFSGHQFPNYSSELNVNALLLGDSALYLCASSLTSTDTQYFGPGTRLTVL.

The chain is built from TRBV27 and TRBJ1-2; D possibly corresponds to TRBD1 (6 bases). In germline, CDR1 is MNHEY, CDR2 SMNVEV (reference sequence). The CDR3 runs to 13 residues. V gave up 5 bases and J gave up 3 bases, with 10 bases separating them. CDR3 coding DNA: TGTGCCAGCAGTACAGGACAGCACTATGGCTACACCTTC. It encodes CASSTGQHYGYTF.

This rearrangement joins TRBV18 to TRBJ2-3, with D unresolved. This CDR3 has 12 amino acids. Germline-derived CDR1 and CDR2 are KGHSH and LQKENI. V lost 5 bases and J 9 bases, leaving 12 bases between the germline ends. Here the CDR3 DNA reads TGTGCCAGCTCAAGCCAGACCGGAACGCAGTATTTT. Its protein product is CASSSQTGTQYF.

The chain links TRBV2 to TRBJ1-1; D call uncertain. Trimming removed 5 bases from V and 8 bases from J, with 12 bases in between. There are 12 residues in the CDR3. Germline CDR1 reads SNHLY; CDR2 reads FYNNEI. CDR3 bases: TGTGCCAGCAGTTTAGGAGGTTGGGAAGCTTTCTTT. Encoded protein: CASSLGGWEAFF.

Points on this clone: A read error is possible here, since a much larger clone lies one base away. The chain joins TRBV20-1 to TRBJ2-1; no reliable D call. This CDR3 has 11 amino acids. CDR1 and CDR2 from the germline V gene are DFQATT and SNEGSKA (reference sequence). The CDR3 is CNASQSNEQFF. As DNA, the CDR3 is TGCAATGCTAGTCAGAGCAATGAGCAGTTCTTC.

The rearrangement joins TRBV29-1 to TRBJ2-3; 8 bases line up with TRBD2. CDR1 and CDR2 from the germline V gene are SQVTM and ANQGSEA. This CDR3 has 16 amino acids. The ends lost 6 bases at V and 2 bases at J; junction bases unmatched: 13. The CDR3 spells CSVSGGEAGTTDTQYF. CDR3 bases: TGCAGCGTCTCCGGGGGGGAAGCGGGGACCACAGATACGCAGTATTTT.

The J gene is TRBJ2-2, the V gene TRBV6-1, with D possibly being TRBD1 (5 bases). Germline-derived CDR1 and CDR2 are MNHNS and SASEGT. Trimming took off 0 bases at V and 7 bases at J, with 18 bases between the two ends. The CDR3 runs 17 residues. DNA for the CDR3: TGTGCCAGCAGTGAAGCGCTAGGGCAGGGTAGGATCGGGGAGCTGTTTTTT. Protein sequence: CASSEALGQGRIGELFF.

V usage is TRBV29-1 and J usage is TRBJ1-1; D ambiguous. The CDR3 length is 12 residues. The germline V gene encodes CDR1 SQVTM and CDR2 ANQGSEA. Trimming pared 2 bases from V and 6 bases from J, leaving 10 bases between. The CDR3 bases are TGCAGCGTTGAAATCCGGGGAGCTGAAGCTTTCTTT. It yields the protein CSVEIRGAEAFF.

The V call is TRBV29-1, the J call TRBJ2-2; 7 nucleotides match TRBD2. The CDR3 sequence is 15 residues long. V was clipped by 6 bases and J by 6 bases; unmatched bases: 13. In germline, CDR1 is SQVTM, CDR2 ANQGSEA. The CDR3 loop reads CSVVLRARGAGELFF. The CDR3 nucleotides read TGCAGCGTCGTGCTCCGGGCCCGGGGGGCCGGGGAGCTGTTTTTT.

The rearrangement uses TRBV19 and TRBJ1-4; TRBD1 matches at 8 bases. Trimming took 7 bases from V and 7 from J; bases not matched to a gene: 8. Germline V gene data show CDR1 as LNHDA and CDR2 as SQIVND (reference sequence). The CDR3 extends over 14 amino acids. CDR3 residues: CASTQGARGEKLFF. The CDR3 nucleotides read TGTGCCAGTACTCAGGGGGCGCGGGGTGAAAAACTGTTTTTT.

This chain uses TRBV18 with TRBJ1-6; D is undetermined. Germline V lookup: CDR1 KGHSH, CDR2 LQKENI. The CDR3 extends over 15 amino acids. Between the trimmed V and J ends, which lost 10 bases and 2 bases, there was a span of 15 bases. The CDR3, as DNA: TGTGCCACCTCGACGGGAGACACCTATAATTCACCCCTCCACTTT. This codes for CATSTGDTYNSPLHF.

The V gene is TRBV7-9, the J gene TRBJ1-2; the match to TRBD1 covers 7 bases. Germline V gives CDR1 SEHNR, CDR2 FQNEAQ (reference sequence). Germline trimming cut 7 bases from V and 4 bases from J; bases unmatched to any gene: 6. The CDR3 has 13 amino acids. This CDR3 reads CASNGQVTYGYTF. DNA for the CDR3: TGTGCCAGCAACGGACAGGTCACCTATGGCTACACCTTC.

This chain connects TRBV5-1 to TRBJ1-2; 7 positions agree with TRBD1. The germline CDR1 and CDR2 sequences are SGHRS and YFSETQ. The CDR3 runs to 14 residues. Trimming cost V 2 bases and J 3 bases; bases outside gene matches: 4. The CDR3 reads CASSFPGGYYGYTF. As DNA, the CDR3 is TGCGCCAGCAGCTTCCCAGGGGGATACTATGGCTACACCTTC.

The chain carries TRBV10-3 and TRBJ1-1; TRBD1 might be the D (6 bases). Per germline, CDR1 ENHRY and CDR2 SYGVKD. Trimming took 5 bases from V and 1 from J, leaving 14 bases between them. This CDR3 is built from 15 residues. CDR3 coding DNA: TGTGCCATCAGTCTGACCGGGACAAAGAACACTGAAGCTTTCTTT. This gives the protein CAISLTGTKNTEAFF.

The gene calls are TRBV7-9 and TRBJ1-2; TRBD1 matches 8 bases. The CDR3 is 15 residues long. V shed 3 bases and J 1 base; nucleotides not matched to a gene: 4. CDR1 is SEHNR and CDR2 is FQNEAQ in the germline V gene (reference sequence). The CDR3 DNA reads as TGTGCCAGCAGCTTTTTGACAGGGGATAACTATGGCTACACCTTC. It is translated as CASSFLTGDNYGYTF.

The V gene is TRBV9, the J gene TRBJ1-3; D call uncertain. From germline, CDR1 is SGDLS and CDR2 YYNGEE. The CDR3 loop spans 12 amino acids. Trimming took off 4 bases at V and 4 bases at J, with 6 bases between the two ends. CDR3 sequence (DNA): TGTGCCAGCAGCCCATCGGGAAACACCATATATTTT. Protein product: CASSPSGNTIYF. Based on the CDR3 plus reference TRBV9 and TRBJ1-3, the full variable domain is DSGVTQTPKHLITATGQRVTLRCSPRSGDLSVYWYQQSLDQGLQFLIQYYNGEERAKGNILERFSAQQFPDLHSELNLSSLELGDSALYFCASSPSGNTIYFGEGSWLTVV.

V is TRBV5-4 and J is TRBJ1-1, with TRBD1 as a possible D gene (5 bases). V was cut by 3 bases and J by 7 bases, with 16 bases left in between. This CDR3 contains 14 residues. Germline CDR1 and CDR2: SGHNT and YYREEE (reference sequence). The CDR3 nucleotides are TGTGCCAGCAGCTATGGAGGGACGGCACTTGAAGCTTTCTTT. The encoded protein is CASSYGGTALEAFF.

The chain has TRBV27 and TRBJ1-6; maybe TRBD1 (5 bases). V was clipped by 4 bases and J by 7 bases, with 11 bases between them. In germline, CDR1 is MNHEY, CDR2 SMNVEV (reference sequence). CDR3 length: 14 residues. In DNA form, the CDR3 reads TGTGCCAGCAGTTCATCCTGGGGGAATTCACCCCTCCACTTT. This translates into CASSSSWGNSPLHF.

V is TRBV5-6 and J is TRBJ2-1, with 7 positions matching TRBD1. Trimming removed 0 bases from V and 0 bases from J; junction bases left unmatched: 3. This CDR3 contains 16 residues. Germline CDR1 is SGHDT and CDR2 is YYEEEE. The CDR3 nucleotides read TGTGCCAGCAGCTTGGAGGGGGCGCTCTCCTACAATGAGCAGTTCTTC. It is translated as CASSLEGALSYNEQFF.

Comment on this clone: One end of the junction does not line up with germline, which may come from a read error. This chain uses TRBV25-1 with TRBJ2-3, with no clear D. CDR1 is MGHDK, CDR2 SYGVNS, per germline. CDR3 size: 15 residues. The CDR3 protein is CASSGRDPYTDAQYF. The CDR3 bases are TGTGCCAGCAGTGGGAGAGACCCTTACACAGATGCGCAGTATTTT.

The V and J genes are TRBV18 and TRBJ2-3, with D unresolved. V lost 4 bases and J 1 base, leaving 6 bases between the germline ends. The CDR3 covers 13 residues. Germline CDR1 is KGHSH and CDR2 is LQKENI. CDR3 DNA sequence: TGTGCCAGCTCACTAGCTGGCACAGATACGCAGTATTTT. Translating gives CASSLAGTDTQYF.

The chain couples TRBV2 to TRBJ1-6, with D unclear. CDR1 and CDR2 from the germline V gene are SNHLY and FYNNEI. The CDR3 loop spans 13 amino acids. Trimming pared 8 bases from V and 7 bases from J, leaving 12 bases between. The CDR3, as DNA: TGTGCCAGCCAATGGAGCCTAAATTCACCCCTCCACTTT. It translates to CASQWSLNSPLHF.